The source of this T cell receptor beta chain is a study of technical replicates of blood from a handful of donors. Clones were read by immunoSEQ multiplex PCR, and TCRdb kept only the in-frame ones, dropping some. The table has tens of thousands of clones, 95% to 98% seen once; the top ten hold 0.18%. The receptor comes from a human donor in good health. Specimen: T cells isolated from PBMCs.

For the CDR3, the DNA is TGTGCCAGCAGTCCCCGACTAGCCGGCCATGAGCAGTTCTTC. Residues: CASSPRLAGHEQFF. This chain links TRBV27 with TRBJ2-1; 7 bases are a match to TRBD2. CDR3 size: 14 residues. The V gene's germline CDR1 is MNHEY and CDR2 SMNVEV (reference sequence). With 5 bases clipped from V and 8 bases from J, the junction kept 9 bases outside the gene matches.